This TCR beta chain is from a study of PD-L1 blockade in urothelial cancer (dated by TCRdb to about 2017). Context from the whole study: Therapy was started in about 2014 for all patients, and atezolizumab 1,200 mg was administered intravenously every 3 weeks. About 90% of the roughly 30 patients were males with bladder-origin urothelial cancer, and about 65% of the roughly 30 reported a prior smoking history. Patients had an ECOG performance status of 0 or 1 and had received between 0 and 3 prior chemotherapy regimens. Blood samples were analyzed at 3 weeks after treatment start (second dose) and at 6 weeks after treatment start. Blood samples gave a median of around 130,000 T cells and tens of thousands of unique TCRs, with a median clonality of 0.080. An exploratory multi-omic analysis was conducted of the somatic, immune and clinical correlates of response to PD-L1 blockade with atezolizumab in urothelial cancer. Pretreatment tumor samples and matched peripheral blood, collected serially before and after atezolizumab treatment, underwent TCR sequencing. Durable clinical benefit was defined as progression-free survival longer than 6 months, and TCR features were also tested against progression-free and overall survival. In the same patients, pretreatment tumors underwent whole exome sequencing and RNA sequencing in addition to TCR sequencing. Nine patients reached durable clinical benefit, while 20 patients did not. Pretreatment blood TCR-seq was available for about 27 patients, at least one posttreatment blood collection was obtained for about 24 patients, and tumor TCR-seq was available for about 24 patients.

Comments on this clone: Its specific antigen is unknown. No much larger clone is present one base from it, and per-base qualities are unavailable.

A total of 25 to 35 patients with locally advanced or metastatic urothelial carcinoma, treated at Memorial Sloan Kettering on a trial protocol, made up the cohort. Peripheral blood mononuclear cells were collected pretreatment and during treatment, with between 1 and 8 total time points obtained per patient. The Qiagen DNeasy Blood extraction kit was used to purify genomic DNA from total PBMCs and tumor samples. PBMCs were collected pretreatment and during treatment, and were isolated and stored as previously described. CDR1 and CDR2 are drawn from the germline V gene: MGHRA, YSYEKL. V lost 0 bases and J lost 5 bases, and the count of bases not matched to a germline gene is 6. Inclusive of the bounding cysteine and phenylalanine, the CDR3 is 16 residues long. The kept DNA is CDR3 alone, 48 bases in frame from the first base. Synthetic TCR analog templates were spiked into each PCR to estimate absolute template abundance from read counts. Using the immunoSEQ assay, TCRbeta CDR3 regions were amplified from genomic DNA with bias-controlled V and J gene primers. Sequencing of rearranged TCRbeta segments was performed at approximately 20X coverage. Processing in the source paper ran as follows. Sequencing errors were corrected by clustering and CDR3s were annotated against IMGT to assign V, D and J genes. Only productive TCRbeta rearrangements were used in downstream analyses, excluding out-of-frame or stop-codon sequences. To compute clonality, Shannon entropy was normalized by the log of the number of unique productive sequences and then subtracted from one. Fisher's exact test with Benjamini-Hochberg correction, at a threshold of adjusted p below 0.01, was used to find clones that differed between time points or between blood and tumor. The table was pulled from immuneACCESS by TCRdb, which kept in-frame rearrangements only. Such tables lose some clones; where checked, under half of the loss comes from unresolved V genes, and the rest has no known cause. The V and J calls and clone size come from that table; D and trimming were worked out from the DNA. In this sample the table shows around 40,000 clones, 85% to 90% of which occur a single time. The ten largest clones capture around 2% of the sample.

The investigation overall reported the following: Patients with durable benefit showed greater expansion of tumor-associated TCR clones in peripheral blood 3 weeks after starting treatment (n = 22, p = 0.022). Because the sample size was small (n ≈ 29) and many exploratory analyses were performed, the results are intended to be hypothesis-generating. Improved progression-free and overall survival was found to be associated with pretreatment peripheral blood TCR clonality below the median.

The sequence was collected from a man aged 55-75 years with urothelial cancer. The source material was PBMCs, sampled around atezolizumab (anti-PD-L1) treatment. In this chain, TRBV4-1 is recombined with TRBJ2-5; TRBD1 agrees with 10 junctional bases. The CDR3 here reads CASSQDQRDRGETQYF. The DNA is as follows: TGCGCCAGCAGCCAAGATCAGAGGGACAGGGGCGAGACCCAGTACTTC.